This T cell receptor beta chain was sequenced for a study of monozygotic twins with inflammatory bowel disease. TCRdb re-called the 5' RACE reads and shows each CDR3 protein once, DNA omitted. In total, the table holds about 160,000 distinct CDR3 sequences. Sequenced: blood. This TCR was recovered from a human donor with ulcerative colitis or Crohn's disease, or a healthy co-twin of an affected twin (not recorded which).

CDR3 in amino acids: CASSYAVNTGELFF. This rearrangement joins TRBV6-2 or TRBV6-3 to TRBJ2-2. CDR1 and CDR2 (germline): MNHEY, SVGEGT. This CDR3 region has 14 residues.